Sequencing of this T cell receptor beta chain was carried out in a study of cytomegalovirus exposure and HLA in healthy donors. About the research overall: The platform used for the 95 to 150 validation repertoires matched that of the roughly 720 first-cohort repertoires, a later analysis reported.

Trimming took 4 bases from V and 4 from J; bases not matched to a gene: 5. The CDR3 covers 14 residues. CDR1 is KGHSH, CDR2 LQKENI, per germline. For this clone: What it binds is not known.

TCRdb keeps only in-frame clones here, not all; method: immunoSEQ multiplex PCR. The table lists under 300,000 clones, about 86% of them singletons. Separate from the approximately 730-subject first cohort, the 120-subject validation cohort was the one that the donors belonged to. The study, taken as a whole, reports: CMV antigen specificity was confirmed in vitro for a few CMV-associated chains. The tendency of first-cohort TCR clusters to co-occur in the 130 or so validation repertoires was identified by a subsequent analysis.

The chain links TRBV18 to TRBJ1-2; 8 bases agree with TRBD1. The sequenced sample consisted of PBMCs. This receptor was identified in a woman aged 18-29 years in good health and CMV-seronegative. The CDR3 loop reads CASSRRTGTYGYTF. DNA of the CDR3: TGTGCCAGCTCACGTCGGACAGGGACCTATGGCTACACCTTC.